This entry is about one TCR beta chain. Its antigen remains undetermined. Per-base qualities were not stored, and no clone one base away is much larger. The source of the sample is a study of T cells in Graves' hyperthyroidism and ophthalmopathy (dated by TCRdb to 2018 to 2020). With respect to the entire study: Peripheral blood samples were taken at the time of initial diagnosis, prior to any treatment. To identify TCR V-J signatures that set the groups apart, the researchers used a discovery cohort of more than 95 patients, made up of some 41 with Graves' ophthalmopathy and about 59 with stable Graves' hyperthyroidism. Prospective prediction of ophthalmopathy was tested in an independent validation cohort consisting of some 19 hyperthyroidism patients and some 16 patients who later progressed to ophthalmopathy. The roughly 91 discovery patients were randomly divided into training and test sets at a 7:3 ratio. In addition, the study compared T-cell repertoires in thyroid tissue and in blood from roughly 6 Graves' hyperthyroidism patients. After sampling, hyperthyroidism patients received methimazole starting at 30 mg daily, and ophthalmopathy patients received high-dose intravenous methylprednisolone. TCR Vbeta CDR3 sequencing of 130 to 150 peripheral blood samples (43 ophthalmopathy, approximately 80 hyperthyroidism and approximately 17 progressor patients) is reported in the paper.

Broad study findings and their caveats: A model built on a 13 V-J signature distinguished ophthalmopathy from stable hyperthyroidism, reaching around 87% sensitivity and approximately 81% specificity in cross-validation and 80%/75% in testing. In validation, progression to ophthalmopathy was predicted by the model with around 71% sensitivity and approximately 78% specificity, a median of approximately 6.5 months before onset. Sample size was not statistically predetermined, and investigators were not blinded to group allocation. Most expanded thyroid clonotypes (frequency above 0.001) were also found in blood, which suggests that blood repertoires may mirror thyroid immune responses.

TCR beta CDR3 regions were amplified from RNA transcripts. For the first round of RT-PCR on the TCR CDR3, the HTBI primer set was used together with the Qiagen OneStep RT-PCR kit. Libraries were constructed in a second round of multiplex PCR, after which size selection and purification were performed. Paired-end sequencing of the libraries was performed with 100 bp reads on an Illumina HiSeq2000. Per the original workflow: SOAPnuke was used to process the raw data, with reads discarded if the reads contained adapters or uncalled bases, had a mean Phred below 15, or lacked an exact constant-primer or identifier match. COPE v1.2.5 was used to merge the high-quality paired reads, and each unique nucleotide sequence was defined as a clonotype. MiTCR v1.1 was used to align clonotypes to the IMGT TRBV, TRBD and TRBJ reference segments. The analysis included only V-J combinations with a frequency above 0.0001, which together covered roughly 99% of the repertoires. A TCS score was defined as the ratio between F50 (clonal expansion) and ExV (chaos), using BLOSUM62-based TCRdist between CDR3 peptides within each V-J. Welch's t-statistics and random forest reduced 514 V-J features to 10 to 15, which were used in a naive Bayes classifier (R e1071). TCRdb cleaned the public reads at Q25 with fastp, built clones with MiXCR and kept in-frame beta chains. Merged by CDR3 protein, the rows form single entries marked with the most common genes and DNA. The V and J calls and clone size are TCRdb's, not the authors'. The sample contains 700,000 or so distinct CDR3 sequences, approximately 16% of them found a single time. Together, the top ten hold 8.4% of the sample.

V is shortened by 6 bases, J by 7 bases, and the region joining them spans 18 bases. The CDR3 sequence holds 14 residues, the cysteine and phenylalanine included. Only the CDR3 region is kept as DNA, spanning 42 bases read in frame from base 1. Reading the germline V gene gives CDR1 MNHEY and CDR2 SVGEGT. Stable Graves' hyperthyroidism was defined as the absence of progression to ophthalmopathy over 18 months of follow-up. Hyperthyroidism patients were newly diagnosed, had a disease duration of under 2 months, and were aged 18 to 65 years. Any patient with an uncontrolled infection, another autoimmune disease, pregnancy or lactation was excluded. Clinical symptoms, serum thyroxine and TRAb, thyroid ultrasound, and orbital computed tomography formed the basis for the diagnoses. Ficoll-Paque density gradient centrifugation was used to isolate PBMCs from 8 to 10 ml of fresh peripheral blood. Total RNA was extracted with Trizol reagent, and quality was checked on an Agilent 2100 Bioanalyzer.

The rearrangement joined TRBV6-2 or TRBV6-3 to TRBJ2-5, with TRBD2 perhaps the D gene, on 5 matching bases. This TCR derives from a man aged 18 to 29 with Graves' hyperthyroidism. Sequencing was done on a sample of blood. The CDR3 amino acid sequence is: CASSKAVLPRTQYF. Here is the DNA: TGTGCCAGCAGCAAAGCGGTCCTCCCCCGGACCCAGTACTTC.